This entry lists 23 T cell receptor beta chains sequenced from one sample in a study of Graves' ophthalmopathy and Graves' hyperthyroidism. Amplified material comprised TCR beta CDR3 regions derived from RNA transcripts. First-round RT-PCR used HTBI primers; second-round multiplex PCR followed. TCRdb reprocessed the multiplex PCR reads with MiXCR, giving one entry per CDR3 protein. Among 900,000 to 1,200,000 distinct CDR3 sequences listed, around a third were seen once. Material: peripheral blood or thyroid tissue (not recorded which). These receptors were collected from an adult man with Graves' hyperthyroidism.

V usage is TRBV29-1 and J usage is TRBJ2-2, with 14 bases identical to TRBD2. The CDR3 contains 16 residues. CDR1 is SQVTM, CDR2 ANQGSEA, per germline. Germline trimming cut 7 bases from V and 4 bases from J; bases unmatched to any gene: 8. The CDR3 spells CSGQTSGRGPTGELFF. CDR3 bases: TGCAGCGGCCAGACTAGCGGGAGGGGGCCCACCGGGGAGCTGTTTTTT.

This clonotype has a count of ten or more. J is TRBJ1-1 and V is TRBV2; D is ambiguous. Germline V gene data show CDR1 as SNHLY and CDR2 as FYNNEI. This CDR3 has 15 amino acids. V was cut by 4 bases and J by 1 base, with 13 bases left in between. In DNA, the CDR3 is TGTGCCAGCAGTGTAAAACGCCGGGAGAACACTGAAGCTTTCTTT. It yields the protein CASSVKRRENTEAFF. The full variable domain, completed using reference TRBV2 and TRBJ1-1, is EPEVTQTPSHQVTQMGQEVILRCVPISNHLYFYWYRQILGQKVEFLVSFYNNEISEKSEIFDDQFSVERPDGSNFTLKIRSTKLEDSAMYFCASSVKRRENTEAFFGQGTRLTVV.

CDR3 in amino acids: CATTPDRAGAGPGGHEQYF. The CDR3 nucleotides are TGTGCCACTACCCCTGACAGGGCGGGGGCGGGACCCGGCGGGCACGAGCAGTACTTC. The chain links TRBV10-3 to TRBJ2-7; the D call may be TRBD1 or TRBD2 (7 bases each). The CDR3 covers 19 residues. The germline V gene has CDR1 ENHRY and CDR2 SYGVKD. Trimming took off 10 bases at V and 5 bases at J, with 36 bases between the two ends.

V gene TRBV10-3 combines with J gene TRBJ1-5; no clear D gene. Germline V lookup: CDR1 ENHRY, CDR2 SYGVKD. The CDR3 spans 12 residues. V dropped 4 bases and J dropped 6 bases, with 7 bases sitting between them. CDR3 region: CAISGSGQPQHF. CDR3 DNA sequence: TGTGCCATCAGTGGCTCGGGTCAGCCCCAGCATTTT.

This clonotype was recorded only once. This is likely a read error, given that the CDR3 carries no conserved phenylalanine or tryptophan at its end. This rearrangement joins TRBV13 to TRBJ1-2; possible D gene TRBD1, 6 bases. The CDR3 loop spans 14 amino acids. The V gene lost 7 bases and the J gene lost 2 bases, with 14 bases spanning the gap. CDR1 is PRHDT, CDR2 FYEKMQ, per germline (reference sequence). In DNA form, the CDR3 reads TGTGCCAGCACCTCCGGACAGAGCAACTATGGCTACACCCTC. Protein sequence: CASTSGQSNYGYTL.

This clonotype was counted at least ten times. The J gene is TRBJ1-2, the V gene TRBV12-3 or TRBV12-4, with D tentatively TRBD1 (6 bases). V gave up 3 bases and J gave up 4 bases, with 12 bases separating them. The CDR3 covers 14 residues. The CDR3, as DNA: TGTGCCAGCAGTTTTGGGGGGGCTGTCTATGGCTACACCTTC. The encoded protein is CASSFGGAVYGYTF.

As to this clonotype: The junction differs from germline at one of its ends, possibly a read error. The chain has TRBV19 and TRBJ2-7, with TRBD1 matching 9 bases. Germline V gene lookup returns CDR1 LNHDA and CDR2 SQIVND (reference sequence). This CDR3 spans 14 amino acids. CDR3 protein: CASSNGQGIYEQYF. The DNA of the CDR3 is TGTGCCAGCAGTAACGGACAGGGGATATACGAGCAGTACTTC.

The V call is TRBV7-9, the J call TRBJ1-2; D gene ambiguous. Germline assignment: CDR1 SEHNR and CDR2 FQNEAQ (reference sequence). The CDR3 totals 14 residues. Trimming cost V 2 bases and J 4 bases, with 11 bases left between them. In nucleotides, the CDR3 is TGTGCCAGCAGCTTAACCCGGCCCGGCTATGGCTACACCTTC. Translated: CASSLTRPGYGYTF.

This clonotype was seen many times. The chain uses TRBV2 and TRBJ1-4; a possible D gene is TRBD1 (5 bases). CDR3 size: 14 residues. V was trimmed by 6 bases and J by 1 base, leaving 9 bases between them. Germline loops: CDR1 SNHLY, CDR2 FYNNEI. Written as DNA, the CDR3 is TGTGCCAGCAGACCGGGGGTAACTAATGAAAAACTGTTTTTT. Translation: CASRPGVTNEKLFF. The whole variable domain, filled in from reference TRBV2 and TRBJ1-4, reads EPEVTQTPSHQVTQMGQEVILRCVPISNHLYFYWYRQILGQKVEFLVSFYNNEISEKSEIFDDQFSVERPDGSNFTLKIRSTKLEDSAMYFCASRPGVTNEKLFFGSGTQLSVL.

The chain combines TRBV4-3 with TRBJ1-2, with D tentatively TRBD1 (5 bases). Trimming pared 0 bases from V and 8 bases from J, leaving 19 bases between. This CDR3 comprises 16 residues. Germline CDR1 reads LGHNA; CDR2 reads YSLEER. CDR3 loop: CASSQDKKGAEKGYTF. CDR3 nucleotide sequence: TGCGCCAGCAGCCAAGATAAAAAAGGGGCCGAGAAGGGCTACACCTTC.

This chain connects TRBV5-1 to TRBJ1-1; D remains ambiguous. Germline V gene data show CDR1 as SGHRS and CDR2 as YFSETQ. V was clipped by 7 bases and J by 5 bases, with 21 bases between them. The CDR3 consists of 15 residues. The CDR3 nucleotides are TGCGCCAGCCGACCCTTCCTAGGGAAACAGACTGAAGCTTTCTTT. Encoded protein: CASRPFLGKQTEAFF.

This clonotype was detected a few times. The V and J genes are TRBV4-3 and TRBJ2-2, with D tentatively TRBD1 (5 bases). The CDR3 spans 17 residues. Germline CDR1 and CDR2: LGHNA and YSLEER. Trimming left V 4 bases short and J 0 bases short, with 15 bases between. CDR3: CASSLGHRPTNTGELFF. The DNA of the CDR3 is TGCGCCAGCAGCCTTGGACACCGGCCTACGAACACCGGGGAGCTGTTTTTT.

The chain couples TRBV11-2 to TRBJ1-3, with D perhaps TRBD1 (5 bases). The CDR3 length is 14 residues. Germline V gene lookup returns CDR1 SGHAT and CDR2 FQNNGV. Trimming left V 8 bases short and J 4 bases short, with 15 bases between. The DNA for the CDR3 is TGTGCCAGCCACTGGGGGGGTGTCGGAAACACCATATATTTT. This encodes CASHWGGVGNTIYF.

The rearrangement links TRBV5-1 to TRBJ2-2; 8 bases align to TRBD1. Germline V gene data show CDR1 as SGHRS and CDR2 as YFSETQ. The length of the CDR3 is 15 residues. After removal of 3 bases from V and 5 bases from J, the junction contained 6 bases not matched to a gene. The CDR3 nucleotides are TGCGCCAGCAGCTCCGGACAGGGCGAGACCGGGGAGCTGTTTTTT. Translated: CASSSGQGETGELFF.

In this sample, this clonotype turned up many times. The rearrangement joins TRBV7-6 to TRBJ2-5; tentative D call: TRBD2 (6 bases). CDR3 length: 14 amino acids. The germline V gene has CDR1 SGHVS and CDR2 FNYEAQ. V shed 8 bases and J shed 0 bases, with 13 bases lying between them. The CDR3 protein is CASGASVDQETQYF. The CDR3 DNA sequence: TGTGCCAGCGGGGCTAGCGTAGACCAAGAGACCCAGTACTTC.

This clonotype was found a few times. This chain joins TRBV28 and TRBJ1-4, with D possibly TRBD1 on 5 matching bases. From germline, CDR1 is MDHEN and CDR2 SYDVKM. The V end was cut by 2 bases, the J end by 0 bases, with 7 bases between. This CDR3 spans 15 amino acids. DNA of the CDR3: TGTGCCAGCAGTTTAACGACAGCAACTAATGAAAAACTGTTTTTT. The encoded protein is CASSLTTATNEKLFF.

V and J are TRBV3-1 and TRBJ1-4; 7 bases match TRBD1. This CDR3 contains 15 residues. Trimming removed 1 base from V and 7 bases from J; junction bases left unmatched: 6. Germline V gene lookup returns CDR1 LGHDT and CDR2 YNNKEL (reference sequence). CDR3 sequence (DNA): TGTGCCAGCAGCCAAGTGAACAGGGGTCGTGAAAAACTGTTTTTT. It specifies CASSQVNRGREKLFF.

This clonotype was observed many times. The chain uses TRBV2 and TRBJ1-3; maybe TRBD1 (5 bases). The V and J ends lost 3 bases and 3 bases respectively, with 6 bases between them. CDR1 and CDR2 (germline): SNHLY, FYNNEI. CDR3 length: 13 residues. The CDR3 protein is CASSDRDGNTIYF. Here the CDR3 DNA reads TGTGCCAGCAGTGACAGGGATGGAAACACCATATATTTT.

The chain couples TRBV30 to TRBJ1-1; TRBD1 is a possible D gene (5 bases). This CDR3 has 12 residues. Per germline, CDR1 GTSNPN and CDR2 SVGIG (reference sequence). Trimming shortened V by 3 bases and J by 11 bases, and 16 bases separated the two germline ends. The CDR3 spells CAWSETGGLAFF. In nucleotides, the CDR3 is TGTGCCTGGAGCGAAACTGGGGGTTTGGCTTTCTTT. The full variable domain, with the rest looked up from reference TRBV30 and TRBJ1-1, is SQTIHQWPATLVQPVGSPLSLECTVEGTSNPNLYWYRQAAGRGLQLLFYSVGIGQISSEVPQNLSASRPQDRQFILSSKKLLLSDSGFYLCAWSETGGLAFFGQGTRLTVV.

The rearrangement joins TRBV2 to TRBJ2-2, with a possible D match to TRBD2 (6 bases). The CDR3 is 13 residues long. Per germline, CDR1 SNHLY and CDR2 FYNNEI. V lost 1 base to trimming and J lost 9 bases, with 9 bases between them. This CDR3 is CASSEGRERELFF. DNA of the CDR3: TGTGCCAGCAGTGAAGGCCGGGAGCGGGAGCTGTTTTTT.

This rearrangement joins TRBV28 to TRBJ2-7; the D is unclear. The germline V and J ends were trimmed by 6 bases and 2 bases, with 8 bases remaining between them. In germline, CDR1 is MDHEN, CDR2 SYDVKM. The CDR3 length is 12 residues. This chain's CDR3 is CASRKDPYEQYF. In DNA form, the CDR3 reads TGTGCCAGCAGGAAAGATCCCTACGAGCAGTACTTC.

The sample holds many counts of this clonotype. This rearrangement joins TRBV7-6 to TRBJ2-7, with D possibly TRBD2 on 6 matching bases. The CDR3 has 15 residues. CDR1 and CDR2 from the germline V gene are SGHVS and FNYEAQ. Trimming shortened V by 1 base and J by 6 bases, and 16 bases separated the two germline ends. Written as DNA, the CDR3 is TGTGCCAGCAGCTTAGGGGGGGACGGCGTAGGCGAGCAGTACTTC. Its translation is CASSLGGDGVGEQYF.

A few counts support this clonotype. The J gene is TRBJ2-2, the V gene TRBV7-2; TRBD2 matches 8 bases. The CDR3 is 14 residues long. Trimming removed 5 bases from V and 6 bases from J; junction bases left unmatched: 5. CDR1 is SGHTA, CDR2 FQGNSA, per germline. CDR3 in DNA: TGTGCCAGCAGCGGGACTAGTTCCGCCGGGGAGCTGTTTTTT. This sequence encodes CASSGTSSAGELFF.